This T cell receptor beta chain stems from a study of tissue T cells after allogeneic stem cell transplantation. Time point specified: mouse harvest day 7 after allogeneic transplant. Each mouse received 10^7 T-cell-depleted marrow cells plus 10^6 splenic CD5+ T cells by tail vein. On this clone: Its target is not known. Germline and genes: mouse. Read data end 1 residue before the CDR3 end; the end is taken from the germline J gene.

Study conclusions and caveats: Within patients, tissue anatomy strongly shaped TCR repertoire composition. The study did not identify alloreactive or antigen-specific tissue TCRs, and some clones might be persisting host cells.

In germline, CDR1 is SGHLS, CDR2 HYDKME. The CDR3 totals 13 residues. Germline trimming cut 4 bases from V and 4 bases from J; bases unmatched to any gene: 4. Some clones are missing from TCRdb's copy, which holds only in-frame ones; the method was immunoSEQ multiplex PCR. Among 3,000 to 5,000 clones listed, about half were seen once. This rearrangement joins TRBV12-2 to TRBJ1-1, with 8 bases identical to TRBD1. Sample: lymph node tissue. The sequence derives from a female BALB/c mouse given C57BL/6 T cells with graft-versus-host disease after an allogeneic hematopoietic cell transplant. CDR3 DNA, as far as it was read: TGTGCCAGCTCCCGAGACAGGGGCACAGAAGTCTTC. Its protein is CASSRDRGTEVF. The complete CDR3 sequence is CASSRDRGTEVFF.